This TCR beta chain was captured in a study of Ad26.COV2.S vaccination and SARS-CoV-2 variants. Study information: Within the COV1001 Ad26.COV2.S trial arm, the donor was enrolled.

Treatment here: about 20 received Ad26.COV2.S at low or high dose, single or two shots; five or six received placebo; per-sample allocation not given. The investigators took samples on day 63 after the first vaccine or placebo injection. The donor was a Boston adult aged 18-55 years. The CDR3 runs 14 residues. V lost 3 bases, J lost 4 bases, and 12 bases lay in between. CDR1 and CDR2 (germline): SEHNR, FQNEAQ (reference sequence). Overall study findings and caveats: Responses of spike-specific T cells (both CD8+ and CD4+) reportedly showed substantial breadth after vaccination.

About this clone itself: Its antigen is still unknown.

Sequencing was performed with immunoSEQ multiplex PCR; in TCRdb, only in-frame clones are kept and a portion is missing. Counted here are about 460,000 clones, about 89% occurring once; the ten biggest clones make up 1.7%. The sequencing here drew on peripheral blood, taken in a trial of Ad26.COV2.S vaccine versus placebo. The rearrangement uses TRBV7-9 and TRBJ2-5, with D unresolved. This receptor was taken from a person between 18 and 59 years old who received the Ad26.COV2.S COVID-19 vaccine or a placebo. CDR3 in DNA: TGTGCCAGCAGCTTTCCGGGCCTGGTAGAGACCCAGTACTTC. Protein: CASSFPGLVETQYF.